This T cell receptor (beta chain) was observed in a study of PD-1 blockade in mismatch repair-deficient tumors. Study-level points and caveats: Tumor-resident clones, often absent from pretreatment blood, expanded after pembrolizumab and then contracted.

V shed 4 bases and J shed 6 bases, with 17 bases lying between them. The germline V gene encodes CDR1 SGHRS and CDR2 YFSETQ. CDR3 size: 15 residues. The assay was immunoSEQ multiplex PCR, and TCRdb's table has in-frame clones only and misses some. The sample holds some 84,000 clones, 81% seen once. TCRs were sequenced from three patients responding to pembrolizumab. As for this clone: Its matching antigen is unknown.

The receptor's source is an adult with mismatch repair-deficient cancer. This specimen consisted of peripheral blood, obtained 12 weeks after starting pembrolizumab. This sequence joins TRBV5-1 and TRBJ2-1, with D perhaps matching TRBD2 (5 bases). CDR3 nucleotide sequence: TGCGCCAGCAGCATAAGGACTGACGGTGGCAATGAGCAGTTCTTC. Translating it yields CASSIRTDGGNEQFF.